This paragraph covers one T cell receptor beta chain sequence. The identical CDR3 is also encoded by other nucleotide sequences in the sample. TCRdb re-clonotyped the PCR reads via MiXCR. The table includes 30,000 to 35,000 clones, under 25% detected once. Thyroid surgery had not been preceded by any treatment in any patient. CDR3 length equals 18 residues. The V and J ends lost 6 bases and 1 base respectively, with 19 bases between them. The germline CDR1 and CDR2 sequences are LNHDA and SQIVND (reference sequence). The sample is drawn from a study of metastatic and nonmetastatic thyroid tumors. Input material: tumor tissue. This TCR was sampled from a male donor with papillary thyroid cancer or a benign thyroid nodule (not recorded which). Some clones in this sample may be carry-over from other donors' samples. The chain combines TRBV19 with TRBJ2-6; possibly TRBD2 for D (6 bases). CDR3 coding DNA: TGTGCCAGTAGAGGAGGGCGAGGGGTAGGGTCTGGGGCCAACGTCCTGACTTTC. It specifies CASRGGRGVGSGANVLTF.